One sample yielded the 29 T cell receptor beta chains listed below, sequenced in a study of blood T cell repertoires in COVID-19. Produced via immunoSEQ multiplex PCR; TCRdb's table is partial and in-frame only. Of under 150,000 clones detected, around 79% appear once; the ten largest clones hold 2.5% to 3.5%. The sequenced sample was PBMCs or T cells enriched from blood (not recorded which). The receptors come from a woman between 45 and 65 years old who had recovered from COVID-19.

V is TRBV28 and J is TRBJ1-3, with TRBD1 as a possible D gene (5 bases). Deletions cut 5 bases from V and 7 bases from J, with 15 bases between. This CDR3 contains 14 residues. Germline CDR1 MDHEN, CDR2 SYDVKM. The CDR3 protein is CASSPVDTRNTIYF. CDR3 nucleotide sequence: TGTGCCAGCAGTCCCGTGGACACCCGGAACACCATATATTTT.

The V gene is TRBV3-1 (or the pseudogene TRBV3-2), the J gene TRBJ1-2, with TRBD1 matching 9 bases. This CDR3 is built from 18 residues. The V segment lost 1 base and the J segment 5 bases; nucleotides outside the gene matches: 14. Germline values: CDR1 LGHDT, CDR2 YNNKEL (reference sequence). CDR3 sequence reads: CASSQGYRGLSGSYGYTF. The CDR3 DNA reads TGTGCCAGCAGCCAAGGATACAGGGGGCTCTCCGGCTCGTATGGCTACACCTTC.

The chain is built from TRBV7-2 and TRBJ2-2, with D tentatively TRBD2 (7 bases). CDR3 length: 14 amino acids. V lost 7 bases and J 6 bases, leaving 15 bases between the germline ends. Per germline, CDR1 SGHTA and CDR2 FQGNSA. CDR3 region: CASNNRGGAGELFF. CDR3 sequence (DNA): TGTGCCAGCAACAACCGAGGGGGGGCCGGGGAGCTGTTTTTT. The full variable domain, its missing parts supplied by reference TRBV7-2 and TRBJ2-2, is GAGVSQSPSNKVTEKGKDVELRCDPISGHTALYWYRQSLGQGLEFLIYFQGNSAPDKSGLPSDRFSAERTGGSVSTLTIQRTQQEDSAVYLCASNNRGGAGELFFGEGSRLTVL.

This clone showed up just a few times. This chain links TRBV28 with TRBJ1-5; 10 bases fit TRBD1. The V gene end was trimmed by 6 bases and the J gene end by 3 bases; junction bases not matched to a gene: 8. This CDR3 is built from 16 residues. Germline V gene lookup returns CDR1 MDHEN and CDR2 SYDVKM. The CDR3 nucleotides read TGTGCCAGCAGGCACCCGGGACAGGGGACCAATCAGCCCCAGCATTTT. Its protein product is CASRHPGQGTNQPQHF.

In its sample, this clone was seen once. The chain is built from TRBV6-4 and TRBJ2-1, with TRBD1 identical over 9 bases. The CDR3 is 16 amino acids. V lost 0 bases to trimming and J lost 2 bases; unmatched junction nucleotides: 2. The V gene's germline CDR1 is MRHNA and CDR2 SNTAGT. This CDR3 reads CASSDSDRGTYNEQFF. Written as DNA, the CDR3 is TGTGCCAGCAGTGACTCCGACAGGGGGACCTACAATGAGCAGTTCTTC.

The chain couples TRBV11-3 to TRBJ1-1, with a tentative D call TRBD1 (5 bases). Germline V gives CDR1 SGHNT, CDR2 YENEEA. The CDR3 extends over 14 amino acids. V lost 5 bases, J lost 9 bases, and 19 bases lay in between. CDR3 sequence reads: CASSELRDREKAFF. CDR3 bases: TGTGCCAGCAGCGAACTCAGGGATAGAGAAAAAGCTTTCTTT.

The CDR3 nucleotides read TGTGCCAGCAGCCAAGACAGGGGGCAGCATCAGCCCCAGCATTTT. It encodes CASSQDRGQHQPQHF. The chain recombines TRBV3-1 (or the pseudogene TRBV3-2) with TRBJ1-5, with 8 bases fitting TRBD1. This CDR3 is 15 amino acids long. Trimming at V came to 0 bases and at J to 5 bases, leaving 3 bases not matched to a gene. The germline V gene encodes CDR1 LGHDT and CDR2 YNNKEL (reference sequence).

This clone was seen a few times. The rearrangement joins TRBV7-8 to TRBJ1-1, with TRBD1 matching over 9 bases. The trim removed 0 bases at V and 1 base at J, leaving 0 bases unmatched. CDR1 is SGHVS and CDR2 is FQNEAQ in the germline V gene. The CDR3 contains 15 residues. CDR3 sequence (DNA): TGTGCCAGCAGCTTAGCGGACAGGGGGAACACTGAAGCTTTCTTT. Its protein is CASSLADRGNTEAFF.

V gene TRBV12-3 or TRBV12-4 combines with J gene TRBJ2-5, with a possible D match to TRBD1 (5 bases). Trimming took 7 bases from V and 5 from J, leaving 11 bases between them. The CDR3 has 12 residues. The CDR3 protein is CASTWKGETQYF. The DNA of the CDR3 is TGTGCCAGCACTTGGAAGGGGGAGACCCAGTACTTC.

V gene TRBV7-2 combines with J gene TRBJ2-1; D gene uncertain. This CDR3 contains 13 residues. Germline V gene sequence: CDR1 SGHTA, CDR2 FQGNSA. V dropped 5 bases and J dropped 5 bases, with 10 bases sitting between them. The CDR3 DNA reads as TGTGCCAGCAGCCCCTATCGAGACAATGAGCAGTTCTTC. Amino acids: CASSPYRDNEQFF. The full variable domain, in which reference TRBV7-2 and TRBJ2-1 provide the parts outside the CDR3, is GAGVSQSPSNKVTEKGKDVELRCDPISGHTALYWYRQSLGQGLEFLIYFQGNSAPDKSGLPSDRFSAERTGGSVSTLTIQRTQQEDSAVYLCASSPYRDNEQFFGPGTRLTVL.

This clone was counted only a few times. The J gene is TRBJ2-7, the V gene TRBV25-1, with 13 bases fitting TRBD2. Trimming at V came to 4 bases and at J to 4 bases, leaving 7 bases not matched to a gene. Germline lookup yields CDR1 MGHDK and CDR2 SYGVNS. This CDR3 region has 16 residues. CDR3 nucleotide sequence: TGTGCCAGCAGTGGCCCGGGACTAGCGGGATCGTACGAGCAGTACTTC. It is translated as CASSGPGLAGSYEQYF.

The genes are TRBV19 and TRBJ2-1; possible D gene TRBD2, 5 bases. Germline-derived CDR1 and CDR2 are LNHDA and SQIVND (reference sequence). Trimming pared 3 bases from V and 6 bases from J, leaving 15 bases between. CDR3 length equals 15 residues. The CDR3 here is CASSISFGVTNEQFF. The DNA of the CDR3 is TGTGCCAGTAGTATTTCGTTCGGGGTCACCAATGAGCAGTTCTTC. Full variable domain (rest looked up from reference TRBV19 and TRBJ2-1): DGGITQSPKYLFRKEGQNVTLSCEQNLNHDAMYWYRQDPGQGLRLIYYSQIVNDFQKGDIAEGYSVSREKKESFPLTVTSAQKNPTAFYLCASSISFGVTNEQFFGPGTRLTVL.

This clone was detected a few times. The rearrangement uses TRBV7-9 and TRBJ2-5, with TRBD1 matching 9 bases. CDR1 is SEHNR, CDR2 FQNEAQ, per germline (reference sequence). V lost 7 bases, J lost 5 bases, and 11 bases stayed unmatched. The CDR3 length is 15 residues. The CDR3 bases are TGTGCCAGCACCCGACAGACAGGGGGTGGGGAGACCCAGTACTTC. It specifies CASTRQTGGGETQYF. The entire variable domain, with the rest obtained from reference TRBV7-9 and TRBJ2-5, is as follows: DTGVSQNPRHKITKRGQNVTFRCDPISEHNRLYWYRQTLGQGPEFLTYFQNEAQLEKSRLLSDRFSAERPKGSFSTLEIQRTEQGDSAMYLCASTRQTGGGETQYFGPGTRLLVL.

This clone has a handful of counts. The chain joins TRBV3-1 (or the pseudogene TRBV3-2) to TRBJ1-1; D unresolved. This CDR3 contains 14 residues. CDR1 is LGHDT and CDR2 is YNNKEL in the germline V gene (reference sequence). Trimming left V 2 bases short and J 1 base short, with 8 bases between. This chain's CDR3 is CASSQNGANTEAFF. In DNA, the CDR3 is TGTGCCAGCAGCCAAAACGGAGCGAACACTGAAGCTTTCTTT.

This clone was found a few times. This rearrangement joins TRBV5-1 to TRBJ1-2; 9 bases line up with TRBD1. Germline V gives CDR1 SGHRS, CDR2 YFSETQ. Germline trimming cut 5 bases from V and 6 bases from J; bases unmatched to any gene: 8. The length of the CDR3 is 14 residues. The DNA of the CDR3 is TGCGCCAGCAGTCAAACAGGGGGCGAAGATGGCTACACCTTC. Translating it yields CASSQTGGEDGYTF.

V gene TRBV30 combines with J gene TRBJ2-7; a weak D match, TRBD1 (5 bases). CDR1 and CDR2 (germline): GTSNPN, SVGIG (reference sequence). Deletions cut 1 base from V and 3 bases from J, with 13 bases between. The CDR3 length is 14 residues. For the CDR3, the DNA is TGTGCCTGGAGTGGGGGCTATAGGGGCTACGAGCAGTACTTC. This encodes CAWSGGYRGYEQYF.

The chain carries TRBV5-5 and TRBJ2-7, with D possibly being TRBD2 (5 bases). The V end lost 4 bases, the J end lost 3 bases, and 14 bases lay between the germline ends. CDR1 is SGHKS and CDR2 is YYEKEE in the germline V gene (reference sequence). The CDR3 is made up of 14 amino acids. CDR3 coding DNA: TGTGCCAGCAGCACCCTAGCTAGGAACTACGAGCAGTACTTC. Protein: CASSTLARNYEQYF.

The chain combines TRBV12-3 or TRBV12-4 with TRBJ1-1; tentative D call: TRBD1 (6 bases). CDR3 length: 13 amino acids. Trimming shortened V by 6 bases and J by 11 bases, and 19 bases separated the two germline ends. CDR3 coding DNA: TGTGCCAGCAGGCCGACAGGATCAATTGGGGCTTTCTTT. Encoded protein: CASRPTGSIGAFF.

The CDR3 loop is CASSPPLEGRIKTYNEQFF. CDR3 sequence (DNA): TGTGCCAGCAGCCCCCCCCTGGAGGGGAGAATAAAGACCTACAATGAGCAGTTCTTC. The chain joins TRBV9 to TRBJ2-1, with D tentatively TRBD2 (6 bases). Per the germline V gene, CDR1 is SGDLS and CDR2 is YYNGEE. The CDR3 is 19 residues long. Trimming cost V 4 bases and J 2 bases, with 25 bases left between them.

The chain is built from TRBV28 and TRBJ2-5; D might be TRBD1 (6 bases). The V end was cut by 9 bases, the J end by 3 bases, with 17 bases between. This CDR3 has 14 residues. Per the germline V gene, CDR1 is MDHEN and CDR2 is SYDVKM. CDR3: CARMKQGLEETQYF. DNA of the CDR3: TGTGCCAGGATGAAACAGGGTCTAGAAGAGACCCAGTACTTC.

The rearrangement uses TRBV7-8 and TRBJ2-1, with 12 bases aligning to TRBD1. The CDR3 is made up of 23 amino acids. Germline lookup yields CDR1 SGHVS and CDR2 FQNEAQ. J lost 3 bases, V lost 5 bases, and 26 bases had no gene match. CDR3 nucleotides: TGTGCCAGCAGCCCAGGGACAGGGGGCCTCCCAAGAGGGCGGGGGCCCTACTACAATGAGCAGTTCTTC. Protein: CASSPGTGGLPRGRGPYYNEQFF.

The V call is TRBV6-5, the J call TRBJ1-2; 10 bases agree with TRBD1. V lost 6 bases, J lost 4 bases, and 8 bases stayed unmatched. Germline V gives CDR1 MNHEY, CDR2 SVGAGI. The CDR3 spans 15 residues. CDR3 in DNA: TGTGCCAGCAGCGACGGGACAGGGGAGGCCTATGGCTACACCTTC. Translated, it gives CASSDGTGEAYGYTF.

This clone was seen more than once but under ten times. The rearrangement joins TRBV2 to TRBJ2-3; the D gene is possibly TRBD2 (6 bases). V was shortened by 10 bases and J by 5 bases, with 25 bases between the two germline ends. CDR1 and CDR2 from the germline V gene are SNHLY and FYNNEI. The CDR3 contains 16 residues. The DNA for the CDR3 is TGTGCCATCCTTGGGGTACGCGGGGAGGTGGGAGATACGCAGTATTTT. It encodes CAILGVRGEVGDTQYF.

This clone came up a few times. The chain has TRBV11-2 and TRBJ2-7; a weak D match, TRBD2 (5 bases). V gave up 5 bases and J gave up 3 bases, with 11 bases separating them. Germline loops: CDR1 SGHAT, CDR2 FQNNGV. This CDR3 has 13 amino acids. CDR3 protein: CASSPGLIYEQYF. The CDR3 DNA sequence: TGTGCCAGCAGCCCCGGACTGATCTACGAGCAGTACTTC.

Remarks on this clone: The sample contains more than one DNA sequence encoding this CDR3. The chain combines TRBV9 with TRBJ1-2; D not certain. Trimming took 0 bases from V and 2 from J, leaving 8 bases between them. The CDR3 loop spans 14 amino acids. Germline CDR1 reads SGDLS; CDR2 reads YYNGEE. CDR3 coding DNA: TGTGCCAGCAGCGTAGGAGGAGGCAACTATGGCTACACCTTC. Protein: CASSVGGGNYGYTF.

The CDR3 protein is CASLRTPTIGELFF. CDR3 sequence (DNA): TGTGCCAGTCTACGGACTCCTACTATTGGGGAGCTGTTTTTT. This sequence joins TRBV2 and TRBJ2-2, with TRBD2 as a possible D gene (5 bases). V shed 9 bases and J shed 8 bases, with 19 bases lying between them. CDR1 and CDR2 from the germline V gene are SNHLY and FYNNEI. The CDR3 runs to 14 residues.

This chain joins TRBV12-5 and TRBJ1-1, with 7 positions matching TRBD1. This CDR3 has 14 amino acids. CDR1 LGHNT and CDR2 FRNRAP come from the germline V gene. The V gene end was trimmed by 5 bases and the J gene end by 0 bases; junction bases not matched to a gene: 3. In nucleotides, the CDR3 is TGTGCTAGTGGTCCGGGACAGTTGAACACTGAAGCTTTCTTT. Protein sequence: CASGPGQLNTEAFF. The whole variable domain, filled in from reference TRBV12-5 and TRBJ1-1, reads DARVTQTPRHKVTEMGQEVTMRCQPILGHNTVFWYRQTMMQGLELLAYFRNRAPLDDSGMPKDRFSAEMPDATLATLKIQPSEPRDSAVYFCASGPGQLNTEAFFGQGTRLTVV.

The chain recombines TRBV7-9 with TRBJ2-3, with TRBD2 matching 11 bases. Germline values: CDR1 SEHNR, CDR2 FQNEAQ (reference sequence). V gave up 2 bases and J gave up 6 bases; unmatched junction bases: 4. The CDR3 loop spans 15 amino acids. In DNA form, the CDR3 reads TGTGCCAGCAGCTTATCGGGACTAGCGGCCGATACGCAGTATTTT. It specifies CASSLSGLAADTQYF.

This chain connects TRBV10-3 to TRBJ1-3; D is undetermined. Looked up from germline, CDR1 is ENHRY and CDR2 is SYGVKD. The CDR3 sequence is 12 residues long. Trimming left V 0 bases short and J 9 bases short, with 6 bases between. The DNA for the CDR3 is TGTGCCATCAGTGAGTCCACGCGCACCATATATTTT. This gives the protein CAISESTRTIYF.